The 19 T cell receptor beta chains reported below all come from one sample, sequenced in a study of graft-versus-host responses after intestinal transplantation. The repertoire was sequenced with immunoSEQ multiplex PCR; TCRdb's copy has only in-frame clones and lacks some. The table lists 45,000 to 55,000 clones, roughly nine tenths of them singletons. The input for sequencing was PBMCs, taken roughly 660 days after intestinal transplant. The receptors shown here come from a human patient who received an intestinal transplant, so some T cells may come from the graft donor.

V gene TRBV5-4 combines with J gene TRBJ1-2; D is perhaps TRBD1 (6 bases). Between the trimmed V and J ends, which lost 3 bases and 0 bases, there was a span of 18 bases. This CDR3 spans 17 amino acids. The germline CDR1 and CDR2 sequences are SGHNT and YYREEE (reference sequence). CDR3 sequence: CASSSSWTAYSNYGYTF. In DNA, the CDR3 is TGTGCCAGCAGCTCTTCCTGGACAGCGTACTCTAACTATGGCTACACCTTC.

J is TRBJ1-1 and V is TRBV10-3, with D maybe TRBD1 (6 bases). CDR1 is ENHRY and CDR2 is SYGVKD in the germline V gene. Trimming pared 0 bases from V and 3 bases from J, leaving 14 bases between. The length of the CDR3 is 16 residues. The CDR3 loop reads CAISESNRGAYTEAFF. CDR3 coding DNA: TGTGCCATCAGTGAGTCGAATCGGGGGGCGTACACTGAAGCTTTCTTT.

The chain links TRBV11-2 to TRBJ1-2, with D perhaps TRBD1 (6 bases). Germline V lookup: CDR1 SGHAT, CDR2 FQNNGV. V was clipped by 5 bases and J by 7 bases, with 20 bases between them. The CDR3 is 15 amino acids. This chain's CDR3 is CASSPGTKGSTGYTF. The DNA for the CDR3 is TGTGCCAGCAGCCCTGGGACAAAGGGTTCGACTGGCTACACCTTC.

This chain joins TRBV6-1 and TRBJ1-6, with D possibly matching TRBD1 (5 bases). V was pared by 4 bases and J by 7 bases, with 14 bases between. Germline values: CDR1 MNHNS, CDR2 SASEGT. The CDR3 is 15 amino acids. The chain's CDR3 is CASSAHGTENSPLHF. The CDR3 region has the DNA TGTGCCAGCAGTGCCCACGGGACGGAAAATTCACCCCTCCACTTT.

This clone was detected only once. CDR3 coding DNA: TGCAGCGTTGCGGGGGACGATTTTAAAAACATTCAGTACTTC. Its translation is CSVAGDDFKNIQYF. This rearrangement joins TRBV29-1 to TRBJ2-4, with D possibly matching TRBD2 (6 bases). The CDR3 is 14 amino acids. Germline lookup yields CDR1 SQVTM and CDR2 ANQGSEA. V lost 4 bases and J lost 4, with 14 bases in between.

This chain links TRBV15 with TRBJ2-2; D is unresolved. V was pared by 6 bases and J by 2 bases, with 10 bases between. CDR3 length: 14 amino acids. Germline V gives CDR1 LNHNV, CDR2 YYDKDF (reference sequence). The CDR3 region is CATRPQLNTGELFF. The CDR3 DNA sequence: TGTGCCACCAGGCCCCAGTTAAACACCGGGGAGCTGTTTTTT.

The DNA of the CDR3 is TGCAGCTGCGGTAGGGGAGAGACCCAGTACTTC. Residues: CSCGRGETQYF. The chain recombines TRBV20-1 with TRBJ2-5; tentative D call: TRBD1 (5 bases). The CDR3 runs to 11 residues. Germline CDR1 DFQATT, CDR2 SNEGSKA (reference sequence).

The rearrangement joins TRBV4-1 to TRBJ2-7, with 8 bases matching TRBD2. This CDR3 has 16 residues. V lost 1 base and J lost 3; bases outside the gene matches: 8. Germline V gene lookup returns CDR1 MGHRA and CDR2 YSYEKL. The CDR3 DNA reads TGCGCCAGCAGCCAAGTCGGGGGGGCACTAAGCTACGAGCAGTACTTC. Protein product: CASSQVGGALSYEQYF.

The V and J genes are TRBV9 and TRBJ2-7; 12 nucleotides line up with TRBD2. This CDR3 is built from 14 residues. V shed 3 bases and J 10 bases; nucleotides not matched to a gene: 8. Per germline, CDR1 SGDLS and CDR2 YYNGEE. The CDR3 reads CASSGGTSGRAQYF. The CDR3, as DNA: TGTGCCAGCAGCGGCGGGACTAGCGGGCGAGCACAGTACTTC. Filled out from reference TRBV9 and TRBJ2-7, the complete variable domain reads DSGVTQTPKHLITATGQRVTLRCSPRSGDLSVYWYQQSLDQGLQFLIQYYNGEERAKGNILERFSAQQFPDLHSELNLSSLELGDSALYFCASSGGTSGRAQYFGPGTRLTVT.

The V call is TRBV4-1, the J call TRBJ1-6; perhaps TRBD1 as D (5 bases). Germline V CDR1 and CDR2: MGHRA, YSYEKL. Trimming took off 5 bases at V and 8 bases at J, with 13 bases between the two ends. The CDR3 covers 14 residues. CDR3: CASSWAGPDSPLHF. The DNA of the CDR3 is TGCGCCAGCAGCTGGGCAGGGCCGGATTCACCCCTCCACTTT.

The CDR3 nucleotides read TGTGCCAGCTCACCAAGAAGGGACAGTGGGGCTGAAGCTTTCTTT. Translating gives CASSPRRDSGAEAFF. This rearrangement joins TRBV18 to TRBJ1-1, with 7 bases identical to TRBD1. Trimming removed 2 bases from V and 6 bases from J; junction bases left unmatched: 9. The CDR3 sequence is 15 residues long. In germline, CDR1 is KGHSH, CDR2 LQKENI.

This chain links TRBV2 with TRBJ1-1; 7 nucleotides match TRBD1. After removal of 8 bases from V and 0 bases from J, the junction contained 9 bases not matched to a gene. Germline V lookup: CDR1 SNHLY, CDR2 FYNNEI. The CDR3 consists of 15 residues. CDR3 protein: CASSSQGIMNTEAFF. CDR3 sequence (DNA): TGTGCCAGCTCATCACAGGGGATTATGAACACTGAAGCTTTCTTT.

The rearrangement joins TRBV19 to TRBJ1-1; D is unclear. V lost 1 base to trimming and J lost 8 bases, with 17 bases between them. The CDR3 length is 15 residues. Germline V gene sequence: CDR1 LNHDA, CDR2 SQIVND (reference sequence). CDR3 in amino acids: CASSIVSSGNKEAFF. CDR3 sequence (DNA): TGTGCCAGTAGTATAGTCTCTTCGGGCAATAAAGAAGCTTTCTTT. Combining the CDR3 with reference TRBV19 and TRBJ1-1 gives the whole variable domain DGGITQSPKYLFRKEGQNVTLSCEQNLNHDAMYWYRQDPGQGLRLIYYSQIVNDFQKGDIAEGYSVSREKKESFPLTVTSAQKNPTAFYLCASSIVSSGNKEAFFGQGTRLTVV.

The chain joins TRBV14 to TRBJ2-7; 8 bases agree with TRBD2. CDR3 length: 15 amino acids. Trimming took 3 bases from V and 6 from J; bases not matched to a gene: 10. The V gene's germline CDR1 is SGHDN and CDR2 FVKESK. The CDR3 DNA sequence: TGTGCCAGCAGCCATTTAACAGCGGGGGTAACCGAGCAGTACTTC. The encoded protein is CASSHLTAGVTEQYF.

The chain combines TRBV7-8 with TRBJ1-1, with 8 bases matching TRBD1. Germline V gives CDR1 SGHVS, CDR2 FQNEAQ. J lost 2 bases, V lost 5 bases, and 7 bases had no gene match. The CDR3 is made up of 15 amino acids. The DNA for the CDR3 is TGTGCCAGCAGCGAACGAACAGGGGGAAACACTGAAGCTTTCTTT. This encodes CASSERTGGNTEAFF.

The chain has TRBV7-6 and TRBJ2-1, with D tentatively TRBD1 or TRBD2 (5 bases each). Trimming removed 4 bases from V and 3 bases from J, with 22 bases in between. The CDR3 has 18 amino acids. Germline CDR1 and CDR2: SGHVS and FNYEAQ. The CDR3 sequence is CASSSGISQAGIYNEQFF. CDR3 DNA sequence: TGTGCCAGCAGCTCAGGGATTTCGCAGGCGGGTATCTACAATGAGCAGTTCTTC. Filled out from reference TRBV7-6 and TRBJ2-1, the complete variable domain reads GAGVSQSPRYKVTKRGQDVALRCDPISGHVSLYWYRQALGQGPEFLTYFNYEAQQDKSGLPNDRFSAERPEGSISTLTIQRTEQRDSAMYRCASSSGISQAGIYNEQFFGPGTRLTVL.

This clone was seen a single time. The genes are TRBV5-1 and TRBJ2-7, with 8 bases lining up with TRBD1. This CDR3 has 15 residues. The trim removed 0 bases at V and 6 bases at J, leaving 8 bases unmatched. Germline V lookup: CDR1 SGHRS, CDR2 YFSETQ. CDR3 DNA: TGCGCCAGCAGCTTGGAGACAGGGGTTGATGGCGAGCAGTACTTC. It specifies CASSLETGVDGEQYF.

This sequence joins TRBV30 and TRBJ2-2, with D unclear. Trimming removed 4 bases at V and 3 bases at J, with 6 bases between. This CDR3 has 12 residues. In germline, CDR1 is GTSNPN, CDR2 SVGIG (reference sequence). CDR3 residues: CAWIVDTGELFF. CDR3 sequence (DNA): TGTGCCTGGATTGTCGACACCGGGGAGCTGTTTTTT.

The chain joins TRBV19 to TRBJ1-2; D is uncertain. CDR3 length: 13 residues. V shed 0 bases and J shed 2 bases, with 4 bases lying between them. The germline CDR1 and CDR2 sequences are LNHDA and SQIVND (reference sequence). CDR3: CASSIDTNYGYTF. The CDR3 bases are TGTGCCAGTAGTATAGATACCAACTATGGCTACACCTTC.